This TCR beta chain was captured by sequencing in a study of tumor-infiltrating lymphocytes in primary liver carcinoma. General observations from the study: Tumor region pairs showed greater overlap than either tumor-adjacent or tumor-blood pairs did.

Germline V CDR1 and CDR2: SGHAT, FQDESV (reference sequence). CDR3 size: 13 residues. Trimming removed 10 bases at V and 4 bases at J, with 16 bases between. With respect to this clonotype: What it recognizes is unknown.

Blood RNA came from unsorted whole blood; germline DNA was also extracted. Constant-region priming of about 0.5 ug total RNA yielded TCR beta cDNA. A slightly modified ARM-PCR protocol with three nested multiplex PCR rounds produced these TCR beta libraries. The opening two PCR rounds, approximately 10 cycles each, paired TRBV1-TRBV30 forward primers with a C-beta reverse primer. TCRdb re-called the multiplex PCR reads with MiXCR, one entry per CDR3 protein. The table lists about 200,000 distinct CDR3 sequences, 65% of them singletons. Sequencing input: peripheral blood. This chain uses TRBV11-1 with TRBJ1-1; D is undetermined. The sequence came from a woman aged 60-70 years with primary liver carcinoma and hepatitis B virus infection. CDR3 nucleotide sequence: TGTGCCAACAATCCCGGGATAGCCACTGAAGCTTTCTTT. This translates into CANNPGIATEAFF.